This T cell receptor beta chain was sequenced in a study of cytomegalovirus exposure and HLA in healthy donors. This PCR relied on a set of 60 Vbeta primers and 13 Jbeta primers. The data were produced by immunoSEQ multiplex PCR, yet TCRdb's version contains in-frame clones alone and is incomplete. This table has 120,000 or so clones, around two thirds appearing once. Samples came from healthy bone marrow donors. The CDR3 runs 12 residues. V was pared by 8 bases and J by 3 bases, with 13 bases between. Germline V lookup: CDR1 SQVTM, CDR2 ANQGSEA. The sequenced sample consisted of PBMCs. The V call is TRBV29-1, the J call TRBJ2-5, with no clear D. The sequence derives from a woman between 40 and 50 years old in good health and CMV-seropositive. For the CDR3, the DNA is TGCAGCTACACTTTGCAGGAAGAGACCCAGTACTTC. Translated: CSYTLQEETQYF.